The clone carrying this TCR beta chain was found many times. Its antigen remains unknown. Trimming shortened V by 0 bases and J by 6 bases, and 2 bases separated the two germline ends. The CDR3 is made up of 11 amino acids. Each CDR3 protein is one row after TCRdb ran MiXCR on the 5' RACE reads. The table has roughly 68,000 distinct CDR3 sequences, about 7% seen once. This entry comes from a study of T cells after yellow fever vaccination. About the study: SMART-Seq v4 Ultra Low Input prepared the low-cell-number fractions.

Broader study findings: Reappearing after the booster were most of the clones from primary vaccination (about 96% CD4, about 87% CD8).

This receptor was taken from a man between 18 and 29 years old who received the YFV17D yellow fever vaccine. The chain combines TRBV12-3 or TRBV12-4 with TRBJ1-2; D unresolved. The sequences come from CD8+ T cells sorted from PBMCs, collected around 45 days after the first yellow fever vaccination. The CDR3 DNA follows: TGTGCCAGCAGTTTAGCCGATGGCTACACCTTC. This translates into CASSLADGYTF.